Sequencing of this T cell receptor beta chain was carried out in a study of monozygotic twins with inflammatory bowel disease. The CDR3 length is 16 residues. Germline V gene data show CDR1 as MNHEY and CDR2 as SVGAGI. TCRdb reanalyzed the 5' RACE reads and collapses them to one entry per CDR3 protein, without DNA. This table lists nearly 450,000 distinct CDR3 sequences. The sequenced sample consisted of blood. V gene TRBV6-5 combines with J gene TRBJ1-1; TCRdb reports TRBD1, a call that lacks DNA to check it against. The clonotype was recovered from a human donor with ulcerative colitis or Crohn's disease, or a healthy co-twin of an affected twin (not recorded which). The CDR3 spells CASSSLPGQGSTEAFF.